Here is one T cell receptor (beta chain) with its context. Its specificity is not known. These data belong to a study of shared clonotypes between healthy human individuals. In the study overall: Aged 18 to 49, the donors were a couple of women and a few men.

Regarding the study as a whole: Clonotype sharing across donors was expected to vary with sequencing depth. The genetic and exposure-history diversity represented was limited by few donors.

V lost 0 bases to trimming and J lost 7 bases, with 13 bases between them. This CDR3 is built from 14 residues. Germline V gene data show CDR1 as MNHEY and CDR2 as SMNVEV (reference sequence). Unsorted PBMC replicate PCRs used around 310 ng DNA, 25,000 to 30,000 T cell genomes. Clones were read by immunoSEQ multiplex PCR, and TCRdb kept only the in-frame ones, dropping some. This sample has fewer than 600,000 clones; around 81% occur once, and the top ten carry 12%. This clonotype was sampled from a woman in her thirties or forties in good health. Some clones in this sample may be carry-over from other donors' samples. The sequencing input was PBMCs. The chain combines TRBV27 with TRBJ2-7; D might be TRBD2 (5 bases). CDR3 DNA sequence: TGTGCCAGCAGTTTATCCCACGGTACGGGGGAGCAGTACTTC. Translating it yields CASSLSHGTGEQYF.